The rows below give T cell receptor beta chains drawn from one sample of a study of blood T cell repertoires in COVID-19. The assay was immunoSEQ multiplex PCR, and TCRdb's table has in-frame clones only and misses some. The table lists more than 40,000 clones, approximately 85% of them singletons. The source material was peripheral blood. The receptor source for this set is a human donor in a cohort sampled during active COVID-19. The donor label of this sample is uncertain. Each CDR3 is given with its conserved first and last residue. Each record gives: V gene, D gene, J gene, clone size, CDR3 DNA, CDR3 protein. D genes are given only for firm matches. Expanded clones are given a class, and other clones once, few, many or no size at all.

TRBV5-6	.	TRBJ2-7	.	TGTGCCAGCAGCAGGAGCAGCACCGCCTACGAGCAGTACTTC	CASSRSSTAYEQYF
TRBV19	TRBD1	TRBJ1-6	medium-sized	TGTGCCAGCCAAGGACAGGCCTATAATTCACCCCTCCACTTT	CASQGQAYNSPLHF
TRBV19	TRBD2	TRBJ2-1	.	TGTGCCAGTAGTACATGGACTAGCGGGGGGGTTAGCAATGAGCAGTTCTTC	CASSTWTSGGVSNEQFF
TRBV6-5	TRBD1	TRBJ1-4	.	TGTGCCAGTGGACAGGGTGGTATCGAAAAACTGTTTTTT	CASGQGGIEKLFF
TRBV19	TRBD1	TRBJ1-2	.	TGTGCCACTAAATTTGGACAGGCGATCTATGGCTACACCTTC	CATKFGQAIYGYTF
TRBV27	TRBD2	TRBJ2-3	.	TGTGCCAGCAGTTTATTGGGGGGGACCTACACAGATACGCAGTATTTT	CASSLLGGTYTDTQYF
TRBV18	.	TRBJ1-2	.	TGTGCCAGCTCACCACTCGGGCAGGGCCTCTATGGCTACACCTTC	CASSPLGQGLYGYTF
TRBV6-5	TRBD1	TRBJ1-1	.	TGTGCCAGCAGGGAGGGGGACAGGAACACTGAAGCTTTCTTT	CASREGDRNTEAFF
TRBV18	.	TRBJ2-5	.	TGTGCCAGCTCACCACTCCCAGAACAAGAGACCCAGTACTTC	CASSPLPEQETQYF
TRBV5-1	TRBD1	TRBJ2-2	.	TGCGCCAGCAGAGCAGAGGGGGCCGCGAACACCGGGGAGCTGTTTTTT	CASRAEGAANTGELFF
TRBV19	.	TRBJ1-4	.	TGTGCCAGTAGTATCGGGAGGGGTGAAAAACTGTTTTTT	CASSIGRGEKLFF
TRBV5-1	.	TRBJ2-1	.	TGCGCCAGCAGCTTGGCCACGATTAATCGGAATGAGCAGTTCTTC	CASSLATINRNEQFF
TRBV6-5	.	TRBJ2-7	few	TGTGCCAGCAGTTACGGGGGGAGCGAGCAGTACTTC	CASSYGGSEQYF
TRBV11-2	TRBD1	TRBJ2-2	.	TGTGCCAGCAGCCGCCGACAGGGGAACACCGGGGAGCTGTTTTTT	CASSRRQGNTGELFF
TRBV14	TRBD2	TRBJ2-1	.	TGTGCCAGCAGCCGAGAAACTAGCGGGGGTTACAATGAGCAGTTCTTC	CASSRETSGGYNEQFF
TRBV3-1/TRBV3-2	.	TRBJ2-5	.	TGTGCCAGCAGCCAAGGGGGAGTAACCCCGGTTTTTCTGTACTTC	CASSQGGVTPVFLYF
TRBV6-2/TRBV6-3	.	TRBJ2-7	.	TGTGCCAGCAGTTATCCAGATACCTCCTACGAGCAGTACTTC	CASSYPDTSYEQYF
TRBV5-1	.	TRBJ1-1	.	TGCGCCAGCAGCTTGGCTCAGACTAACACTGAAGCTTTCTTT	CASSLAQTNTEAFF
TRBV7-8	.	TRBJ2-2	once	TGTGCCAGCAGAGGGGCCGGGGAGCTGTTTTTT	CASRGAGELFF
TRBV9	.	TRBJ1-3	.	TGTGCCAGCAGCGGCGGCAGAGACTCTGGAAACACCATATATTTT	CASSGGRDSGNTIYF
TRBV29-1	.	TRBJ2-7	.	TGCAGCGTCCACGGGAACTCCTACGAGCAGTACTTC	CSVHGNSYEQYF
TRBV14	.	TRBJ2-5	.	TGTGCCAGCAGCCAAGATCAGACTAGGAAAGAGACCCAGTACTTC	CASSQDQTRKETQYF
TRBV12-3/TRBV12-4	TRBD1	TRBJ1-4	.	TGTGCCAGCAGGGGACAGGGGTATGAAAAACTGTTTTTT	CASRGQGYEKLFF
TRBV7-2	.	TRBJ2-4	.	TGTGCCAGCAGCCCCAGGATGGCCCTGAACATTCAGTACTTC	CASSPRMALNIQYF
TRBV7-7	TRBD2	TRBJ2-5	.	TGTGCTAGCACCTCCGGGGCTAGCGGGGCGGCCCAGTACTTC	CASTSGASGAAQYF
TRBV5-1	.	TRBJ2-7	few	TGCGCCAGCAGCTTGGCATGGGAGGACGAGCAGTACTTC	CASSLAWEDEQYF
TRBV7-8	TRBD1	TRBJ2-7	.	TGTGCCAGCAGCTTAGAGACAGGGGATACCTACGAGCAGTACTTC	CASSLETGDTYEQYF
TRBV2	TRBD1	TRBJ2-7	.	TGTGCCAACAAACAGGACAGGGGCTACGAGCAGTACTTC	CANKQDRGYEQYF
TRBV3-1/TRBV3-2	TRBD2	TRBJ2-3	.	TGTGCCAGCTCCGAGCGGGGGGGTAGCACAGATACGCAGTATTTT	CASSERGGSTDTQYF
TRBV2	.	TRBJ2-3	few	TGTGCCAGCAGGGTTGGCGCAGCAGGAGATACGCAGTATTTT	CASRVGAAGDTQYF
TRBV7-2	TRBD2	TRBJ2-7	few	TGTGCCAGCAGCTTAGGGCATACTAGCGGGGTCTACGAGCAGTACTTC	CASSLGHTSGVYEQYF
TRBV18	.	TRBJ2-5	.	TGTGCCAGCTCACCTCTATCTCAAGAGACCCAGTACTTC	CASSPLSQETQYF
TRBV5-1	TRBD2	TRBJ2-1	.	TGCGCCAGCACCCGACTAGCGGGGGTTGTCGATGAGCAGTTCTTC	CASTRLAGVVDEQFF
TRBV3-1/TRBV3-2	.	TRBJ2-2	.	TGTGCCAGCAGCCAAGCGAGCGGCTGGAACACCGGGGAGCTGTTTTTT	CASSQASGWNTGELFF
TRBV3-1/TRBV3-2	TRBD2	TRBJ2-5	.	TGTGCCAGCAGCCGCCGACCCGGACTAGCGGGGGAAGAGACCCAGTACTTC	CASSRRPGLAGEETQYF
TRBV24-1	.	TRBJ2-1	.	TGTGCCACCAGTTCCGGGACACGCTACAATGAGCAGTTCTTC	CATSSGTRYNEQFF
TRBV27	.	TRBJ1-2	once	TGTGCCAGCCCGGGTGGCCATGGCTACACCTTC	CASPGGHGYTF
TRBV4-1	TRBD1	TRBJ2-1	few	TGCGCCAGCAGCCAACGGACAGGGGGCGCTGAGCAGTTCTTC	CASSQRTGGAEQFF
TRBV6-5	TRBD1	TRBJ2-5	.	TGTGCCAGCAGTCAGGGGGTGGGTTGGAGAGAGACCCAGTACTTC	CASSQGVGWRETQYF
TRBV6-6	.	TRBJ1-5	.	TGTGCCAGCAGTTCTACAGGGTACGGCCAGCCCCAGCATTTT	CASSSTGYGQPQHF
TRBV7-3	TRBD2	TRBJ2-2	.	TGTGCCAGCAGCGAACTAGCGGGGGGAAACCCGAACACCGGGGAGCTGTTTTTT	CASSELAGGNPNTGELFF
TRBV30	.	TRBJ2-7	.	TGTGCCTGGGGACAAAGTCCGGTCCACGAGCAGTACTTC	CAWGQSPVHEQYF
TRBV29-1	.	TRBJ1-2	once	TGCAGCGTTGAACTCCAGGGGACGGAAGGCTACACCTTC	CSVELQGTEGYTF